This T cell receptor (beta chain) came from a study of blood T cells in healthy people across ages. A sample-barcoded 5' primer and a J-beta primer mix were used in a second PCR of roughly 7 to 11 cycles. MiXCR, run by TCRdb on the 5' RACE reads, gives a single entry per CDR3 protein. The table has approximately 810,000 distinct CDR3 sequences, around 30% seen once. Whole-study findings and limits: It was held that diversity estimates obtained from one million T cells represented underestimates. Changes in expanded clonotypes were possibly confounded, as the CMV status of donors was unknown.

Many counts were recorded for this clonotype. The antigen remains unidentified. Trimming pared 4 bases from V and 3 bases from J, leaving 19 bases between. Germline CDR1 KGHDR, CDR2 SFDVKD. This CDR3 has 17 residues. The specimen was blood. V and J are TRBV24-1 and TRBJ2-3, with D perhaps assigned TRBD1 or TRBD2 (6 bases each). The receptor's source is a woman over 75 in good health. In DNA, the CDR3 is TGTGCCACCAGTGACATGACAGGAGGGGAGCAGACAGATACGCAGTATTTT. Protein product: CATSDMTGGEQTDTQYF.